A selection of T cell receptor beta chains follows, all from one sample in a study of T-cell reconstitution after alpha-beta-depleted transplantation in children. One entry per CDR3 protein, called by TCRdb with MiXCR from the PCR reads. This sample has hundreds of thousands of distinct CDR3 sequences; 15% to 20% occur once, and the top ten carry about 41%. Material: PBMCs, mostly from graft donor cells, obtained 360 days after TCRalphabeta/CD19-depleted stem cell transplant. These receptor sequences come from a male patient between 2 and 10 years old who had a stem cell transplant for acute lymphoblastic leukemia, so the T cells may come from the graft donor. Both conserved end residues are part of each CDR3. A D gene is named only where the DNA matches it firmly. Clone size, where shown, is once, few, many, or a class for clones that have expanded.

J gene,D gene,V gene,clone size,CDR3 DNA,CDR3 protein
TRBJ2-3,.,TRBV28,few,TGTGCCCTGGAGGGACCCAGCACAGATACGCAGTATTTT,CALEGPSTDTQYF
TRBJ2-7,.,TRBV3-1,few,TGTGCCAGCAGCCAGGAGGGAAGGGCTAGCGAGTACGGGAACGAGCAGTACTTC,CASSQEGRASEYGNEQYF
TRBJ2-7,TRBD1,TRBV20-1,.,TGCAGTGCTAGGCCACTCCGGGACAGGGGGCTCGAGCAGTACTTC,CSARPLRDRGLEQYF
TRBJ2-7,.,TRBV4-2,.,TGTGCCATGAGCCCCGCGTTGGGGGAGCAGTACTTC,CAMSPALGEQYF
TRBJ2-2,.,TRBV2,.,TGTGCCAGCGCTCGGAGGGGTCGGCAGGCCAACACCGGGGAGCTGTTTTTT,CASARRGRQANTGELFF
TRBJ1-3,.,TRBV12-3/TRBV12-4,many,TGTGCCAGCAGTTTAGGGCAGGGTTCCTCTGGAAACACCATATATTTT,CASSLGQGSSGNTIYF
TRBJ2-1,.,TRBV7-9,.,TGTGCCAGCAGCTCTAAAGGGGACGGCAACAATGAGCAGTTCTTC,CASSSKGDGNNEQFF
TRBJ2-1,TRBD2,TRBV6-2/TRBV6-3,few,TGTGCCAGCAGTTACCTCGGACTAGCGGGAGTATGGGATGAGCAGTTCTTC,CASSYLGLAGVWDEQFF
TRBJ2-3,.,TRBV4-3,.,TGCGCCAGCAGCCGGGAGCCGACAGCTAGCACAGATACGCAGTATTTT,CASSREPTASTDTQYF
TRBJ2-7,TRBD2,TRBV4-1,many,TGCGCCAGCAGCCAGCGGACTAGCGGAGCCTACGAGCAGTACTTC,CASSQRTSGAYEQYF
TRBJ2-3,.,TRBV6-2/TRBV6-3,few,TGTGCCAGCACTTTGGGCTTCGGTACGCAGTATTTT,CASTLGFGTQYF
TRBJ2-2,.,TRBV4-3,once,TGCGCCAGCAGCCAAGAGGAAAGGGAAGGCGGGGAGCTGTTTTTT,CASSQEEREGGELFF
TRBJ2-5,.,TRBV28,.,TGTGCCAGCAGTTTGGGGGGGGCCCGGATAGAGACCCAGTACTTC,CASSLGGARIETQYF
TRBJ2-3,.,TRBV10-3,few,TGTGCCATCAGCCGAACAGGGATGGAGACACACACAGATACGCAGTATTTT,CAISRTGMETHTDTQYF